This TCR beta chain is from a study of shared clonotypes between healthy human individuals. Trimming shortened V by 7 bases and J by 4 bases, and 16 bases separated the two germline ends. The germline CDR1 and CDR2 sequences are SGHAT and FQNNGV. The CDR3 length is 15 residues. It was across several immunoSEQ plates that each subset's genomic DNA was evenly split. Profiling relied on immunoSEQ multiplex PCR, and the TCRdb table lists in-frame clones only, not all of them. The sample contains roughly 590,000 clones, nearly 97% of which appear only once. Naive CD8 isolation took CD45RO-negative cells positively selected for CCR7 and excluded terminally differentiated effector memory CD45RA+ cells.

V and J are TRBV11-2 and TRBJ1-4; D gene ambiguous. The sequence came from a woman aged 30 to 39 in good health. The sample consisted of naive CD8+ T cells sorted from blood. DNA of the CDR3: TGTGCCAGCACCAATCAAAGGGCGCTTAATGAAAAACTGTTTTTT. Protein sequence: CASTNQRALNEKLFF.